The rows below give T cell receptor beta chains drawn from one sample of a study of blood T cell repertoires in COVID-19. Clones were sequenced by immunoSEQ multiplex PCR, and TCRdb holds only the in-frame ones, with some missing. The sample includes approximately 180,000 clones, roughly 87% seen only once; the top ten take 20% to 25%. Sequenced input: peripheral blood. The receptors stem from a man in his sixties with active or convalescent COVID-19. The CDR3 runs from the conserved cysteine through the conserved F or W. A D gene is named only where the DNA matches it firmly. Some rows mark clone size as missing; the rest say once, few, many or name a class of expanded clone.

CDR3 protein: CASSHNSGGAVDTQYF; CDR3 DNA: TGTGCCAGCAGCCATAATAGCGGGGGGGCGGTAGATACGCAGTATTTT; D gene: TRBD2; J gene: TRBJ2-3; V gene: TRBV4-2; clone size: -
CDR3 protein: CACSSYGYTF; CDR3 DNA: TGTGCCTGTTCCAGCTATGGCTACACCTTC; D gene: -; J gene: TRBJ1-2; V gene: TRBV30; clone size: few
CDR3 protein: CATKGTPNYGYTF; CDR3 DNA: TGTGCCACTAAAGGGACACCTAACTATGGCTACACCTTC; D gene: -; J gene: TRBJ1-2; V gene: TRBV4-2; clone size: -
CDR3 protein: CASSYYGRNTEAFF; CDR3 DNA: TGTGCCAGCAGTTACTACGGGAGAAACACTGAAGCTTTCTTT; D gene: -; J gene: TRBJ1-1; V gene: TRBV6-5; clone size: -
CDR3 protein: CASSVVGNTGELFF; CDR3 DNA: TGTGCCAGCAGCGTAGTCGGGAACACCGGGGAGCTGTTTTTT; D gene: -; J gene: TRBJ2-2; V gene: TRBV9; clone size: -
CDR3 protein: CASRETVGGREGYTF; CDR3 DNA: TGTGCCAGCAGGGAGACAGTAGGGGGACGAGAAGGCTACACCTTC; D gene: -; J gene: TRBJ1-2; V gene: TRBV6-6; clone size: -
CDR3 protein: CASSGQGASYYGYTF; CDR3 DNA: TGTGCCAGCAGCGGACAGGGGGCGTCTTACTATGGCTACACCTTC; D gene: TRBD1; J gene: TRBJ1-2; V gene: TRBV9; clone size: once
CDR3 protein: CASSQEQGAFTGELFF; CDR3 DNA: TGCGCCAGCAGCCAAGAGCAGGGGGCTTTCACCGGGGAGCTGTTTTTT; D gene: TRBD1; J gene: TRBJ2-2; V gene: TRBV4-1; clone size: -
CDR3 protein: CASSEVRGSPLHF; CDR3 DNA: TGTGCCAGCAGTGAAGTCAGGGGTTCACCCCTCCACTTT; D gene: -; J gene: TRBJ1-6; V gene: TRBV6-1; clone size: -
CDR3 protein: CSAPTLTEAFF; CDR3 DNA: TGCAGTGCTCCGACACTCACTGAAGCTTTCTTT; D gene: -; J gene: TRBJ1-1; V gene: TRBV20-1; clone size: -
CDR3 protein: CASSEWRKTATSMGYTF; CDR3 DNA: TGTGCCAGCAGTGAATGGCGGAAAACCGCTACTTCTATGGGCTACACCTTC; D gene: -; J gene: TRBJ1-2; V gene: TRBV2; clone size: -
CDR3 protein: CASSPNGAGEKLFF; CDR3 DNA: TGTGCCAGCTCACCAAATGGGGCCGGTGAAAAACTGTTTTTT; D gene: -; J gene: TRBJ1-4; V gene: TRBV18; clone size: few
CDR3 protein: CASSLAQGRSDTQYF; CDR3 DNA: TGTGCCAGCAGCTTAGCACAGGGAAGGTCAGATACGCAGTATTTT; D gene: -; J gene: TRBJ2-3; V gene: TRBV11-1; clone size: -
CDR3 protein: CARSRQQGHQPQHF; CDR3 DNA: TGTGCCAGAAGCCGCCAACAGGGGCATCAGCCCCAGCATTTT; D gene: TRBD1; J gene: TRBJ1-5; V gene: TRBV5-3; clone size: -
CDR3 protein: CSVVKRQGLSLGYEQYF; CDR3 DNA: TGCAGCGTTGTCAAGAGACAGGGGTTAAGCTTGGGCTACGAGCAGTACTTC; D gene: TRBD1; J gene: TRBJ2-7; V gene: TRBV29-1; clone size: -
CDR3 protein: CASSSTGGAETQYF; CDR3 DNA: TGTGCCAGCAGCTCGACAGGGGGCGCGGAGACCCAGTACTTC; D gene: TRBD1; J gene: TRBJ2-5; V gene: TRBV11-3; clone size: -
CDR3 protein: CASGLVRQGANTGELFF; CDR3 DNA: TGTGCTAGTGGTTTGGTACGGCAGGGCGCGAACACCGGGGAGCTGTTTTTT; D gene: -; J gene: TRBJ2-2; V gene: TRBV12-5; clone size: -
CDR3 protein: CASSPTGKSGNTIYF; CDR3 DNA: TGCGCCAGCAGCCCGACAGGGAAATCTGGAAACACCATATATTTT; D gene: TRBD1; J gene: TRBJ1-3; V gene: TRBV5-1; clone size: few
CDR3 protein: CASSLQGLAIGDTQYF; CDR3 DNA: TGCGCCAGCAGCTTGCAGGGACTAGCTATCGGAGATACGCAGTATTTT; D gene: TRBD2; J gene: TRBJ2-3; V gene: TRBV5-1; clone size: -
CDR3 protein: CASSLGTRGTYEQYF; CDR3 DNA: TGTGCCAGCAGCTTAGGAACCAGGGGAACTTACGAGCAGTACTTC; D gene: -; J gene: TRBJ2-7; V gene: TRBV7-9; clone size: -
CDR3 protein: CASSYNSNQPQHF; CDR3 DNA: TGTGCCAGCTCGTATAATAGCAATCAGCCCCAGCATTTT; D gene: -; J gene: TRBJ1-5; V gene: TRBV2; clone size: -
CDR3 protein: CAIQPGPLNTEAFF; CDR3 DNA: TGTGCCATCCAACCAGGGCCACTGAACACTGAAGCTTTCTTT; D gene: -; J gene: TRBJ1-1; V gene: TRBV10-3; clone size: -
CDR3 protein: CASSPAYEQYF; CDR3 DNA: TGTGCCAGCAGTCCCGCCTACGAGCAGTACTTC; D gene: -; J gene: TRBJ2-7; V gene: TRBV6-2/TRBV6-3; clone size: -
CDR3 protein: CASSLGTISEAFF; CDR3 DNA: TGTGCCAGCAGCCTTGGGACAATCTCTGAAGCTTTCTTT; D gene: -; J gene: TRBJ1-1; V gene: TRBV3-1/TRBV3-2; clone size: -
CDR3 protein: CASSSQGAGYEQYF; CDR3 DNA: TGCGCCAGCAGCTCCCAAGGGGCTGGTTACGAGCAGTACTTC; D gene: -; J gene: TRBJ2-7; V gene: TRBV5-1; clone size: -
CDR3 protein: CASSAWESTF; CDR3 DNA: TGTGCCAGCAGCGCATGGGAGTCCACCTTC; D gene: -; J gene: TRBJ1-2; V gene: TRBV27; clone size: -
CDR3 protein: CASNTLTRGNTEAFF; CDR3 DNA: TGTGCCAGTAATACCCTGACTCGGGGGAACACTGAAGCTTTCTTT; D gene: -; J gene: TRBJ1-1; V gene: TRBV19; clone size: -
CDR3 protein: CASSPGGGTEAFF; CDR3 DNA: TGTGCCAGCAGCCCGGGCGGGGGCACTGAAGCTTTCTTT; D gene: -; J gene: TRBJ1-1; V gene: TRBV7-3; clone size: -
CDR3 protein: CASSPRQGYGYTF; CDR3 DNA: TGTGCCAGCTCACCAAGACAGGGGTATGGCTACACCTTC; D gene: TRBD1; J gene: TRBJ1-2; V gene: TRBV18; clone size: -
CDR3 protein: CASSHGQGTYEQYF; CDR3 DNA: TGCGCCAGCAGCCACGGACAGGGGACCTACGAGCAGTACTTC; D gene: TRBD1; J gene: TRBJ2-7; V gene: TRBV5-1; clone size: -
CDR3 protein: CASTADRGNSPLHF; CDR3 DNA: TGTGCCAGCACGGCGGACAGGGGTAATTCACCCCTCCACTTT; D gene: TRBD1; J gene: TRBJ1-6; V gene: TRBV4-2; clone size: -
CDR3 protein: CASSLLQGAYGYTF; CDR3 DNA: TGTGCCAGCAGTCTCTTACAGGGGGCCTATGGCTACACCTTC; D gene: TRBD1; J gene: TRBJ1-2; V gene: TRBV6-5; clone size: -
CDR3 protein: CASSAQGNTEAFF; CDR3 DNA: TGTGCCAGCAGTGCCCAGGGAAACACTGAAGCTTTCTTT; D gene: -; J gene: TRBJ1-1; V gene: TRBV2; clone size: -
CDR3 protein: CASSRDSGTYEQYF; CDR3 DNA: TGTGCCAGCAGCCGGGACAGTGGGACCTACGAGCAGTACTTC; D gene: TRBD1; J gene: TRBJ2-7; V gene: TRBV2; clone size: -
CDR3 protein: CASSLGLAGGELFF; CDR3 DNA: TGCGCCAGCAGCCTGGGACTAGCGGGCGGGGAGCTGTTTTTT; D gene: TRBD2; J gene: TRBJ2-2; V gene: TRBV5-1; clone size: few
CDR3 protein: CASSQAFPPLHF; CDR3 DNA: TGTGCTAGTTCACAGGCTTTTCCACCCCTCCACTTT; D gene: -; J gene: TRBJ1-6; V gene: TRBV12-5; clone size: few
CDR3 protein: CASSQDSVGPPGNTIYF; CDR3 DNA: TGTGCCAGCAGCCAAGATAGCGTGGGTCCGCCCGGAAACACCATATATTTT; D gene: -; J gene: TRBJ1-3; V gene: TRBV4-2; clone size: -
CDR3 protein: CASSNPLAAQETQYF; CDR3 DNA: TGTGCCAGCAGTAACCCGCTAGCGGCCCAAGAGACCCAGTACTTC; D gene: TRBD2; J gene: TRBJ2-5; V gene: TRBV6-1; clone size: -
CDR3 protein: CASSLVGQGAHEQYF; CDR3 DNA: TGTGCCAGCAGCTTGGTGGGACAGGGGGCCCACGAGCAGTACTTC; D gene: TRBD1; J gene: TRBJ2-7; V gene: TRBV5-6; clone size: -
CDR3 protein: CAISESGQGMPEAFF; CDR3 DNA: TGTGCCATCAGTGAGTCGGGACAGGGGATGCCTGAAGCTTTCTTT; D gene: TRBD1; J gene: TRBJ1-1; V gene: TRBV10-3; clone size: once
CDR3 protein: CASSLDAGQGARETQYF; CDR3 DNA: TGTGCCAGCAGCTTAGATGCGGGGCAGGGGGCAAGAGAGACCCAGTACTTC; D gene: TRBD1; J gene: TRBJ2-5; V gene: TRBV11-2; clone size: -
CDR3 protein: CASSTAGGTLTGELFF; CDR3 DNA: TGCGCCAGCAGCACCGCGGGCGGTACATTGACCGGGGAGCTGTTTTTT; D gene: -; J gene: TRBJ2-2; V gene: TRBV5-1; clone size: -
CDR3 protein: CASSPGMAGSGNTIYF; CDR3 DNA: TGTGCCAGCTCACCAGGGATGGCGGGATCTGGAAACACCATATATTTT; D gene: -; J gene: TRBJ1-3; V gene: TRBV18; clone size: few
CDR3 protein: CASSSLKGGVLSQHF; CDR3 DNA: TGTGCCAGCAGCTCCCTTAAGGGGGGGGTATTGTCCCAGCATTTT; D gene: -; J gene: TRBJ1-5; V gene: TRBV7-9; clone size: once
CDR3 protein: CASSGQGVGSPLHF; CDR3 DNA: TGTGCCAGCAGCGGGCAGGGGGTCGGTTCACCCCTCCACTTT; D gene: TRBD1; J gene: TRBJ1-6; V gene: TRBV9; clone size: once
CDR3 protein: CASRAQDYYGYTF; CDR3 DNA: TGTGCCAGCAGGGCGCAGGATTACTATGGCTACACCTTC; D gene: -; J gene: TRBJ1-2; V gene: TRBV6-5; clone size: -
CDR3 protein: CASKGTGTGANVLTF; CDR3 DNA: TGTGCCAGCAAGGGTACCGGGACTGGGGCCAACGTCCTGACTTTC; D gene: -; J gene: TRBJ2-6; V gene: TRBV6-5; clone size: -
CDR3 protein: CASSLMSQAGYTF; CDR3 DNA: TGTGCCAGCAGCTTGATGTCTCAAGCCGGCTACACCTTC; D gene: -; J gene: TRBJ1-2; V gene: TRBV7-9; clone size: -
CDR3 protein: CASSPGTPGYGYTF; CDR3 DNA: TGTGCCAGCAGTCCCGGGACACCGGGCTATGGCTACACCTTC; D gene: -; J gene: TRBJ1-2; V gene: TRBV6-6; clone size: -
CDR3 protein: CASSPRDRGHTIYF; CDR3 DNA: TGTGCCAGCAGCCCCCGGGACAGGGGGCACACCATATATTTT; D gene: TRBD1; J gene: TRBJ1-3; V gene: TRBV3-1/TRBV3-2; clone size: -
CDR3 protein: CASSSQGVGGNTIYF; CDR3 DNA: TGTGCCAGCAGTTCTCAGGGGGTGGGTGGAAACACCATATATTTT; D gene: TRBD1; J gene: TRBJ1-3; V gene: TRBV6-6; clone size: -
CDR3 protein: CASSLEVAAGGYTF; CDR3 DNA: TGTGCCAGCAGCTTAGAAGTGGCCGCGGGCGGCTACACCTTC; D gene: -; J gene: TRBJ1-2; V gene: TRBV11-2; clone size: -
CDR3 protein: CASSWRTGTGSGNTIYF; CDR3 DNA: TGTGCCAGCAGCTGGAGGACCGGGACAGGGAGTGGAAACACCATATATTTT; D gene: TRBD1; J gene: TRBJ1-3; V gene: TRBV7-2; clone size: -
CDR3 protein: CASSQRTVPTDTQYF; CDR3 DNA: TGTGCCAGCAGCCAAAGGACAGTTCCCACAGATACGCAGTATTTT; D gene: -; J gene: TRBJ2-3; V gene: TRBV3-1/TRBV3-2; clone size: once
CDR3 protein: CASSRGNQPQHF; CDR3 DNA: TGTGCCAGTAGCAGGGGCAATCAGCCCCAGCATTTT; D gene: -; J gene: TRBJ1-5; V gene: TRBV19; clone size: few
CDR3 protein: CASGKQGSEQYF; CDR3 DNA: TGCGCCAGCGGAAAACAGGGGAGCGAGCAGTACTTC; D gene: TRBD1; J gene: TRBJ2-7; V gene: TRBV5-1; clone size: few
CDR3 protein: CASTPGQVNSPLHF; CDR3 DNA: TGCGCCAGCACCCCCGGACAGGTTAATTCACCCCTCCACTTT; D gene: TRBD1; J gene: TRBJ1-6; V gene: TRBV5-1; clone size: -
CDR3 protein: CASSSDTGDTEAFF; CDR3 DNA: TGTGCCAGTAGTAGCGACACGGGGGACACTGAAGCTTTCTTT; D gene: -; J gene: TRBJ1-1; V gene: TRBV19; clone size: -
CDR3 protein: CASERGRETQYF; CDR3 DNA: TGTGCCAGCGAGCGGGGTAGAGAGACCCAGTACTTC; D gene: TRBD2; J gene: TRBJ2-5; V gene: TRBV2; clone size: -
CDR3 protein: CASSTAPGAPLHF; CDR3 DNA: TGTGCCAGTAGTACGGCGCCGGGGGCACCCCTCCACTTT; D gene: -; J gene: TRBJ1-6; V gene: TRBV19; clone size: -